The next 26 T cell receptor beta chains were all read from a single sample in a study of blood T cell repertoires in COVID-19. Assay used: immunoSEQ multiplex PCR; TCRdb lists only in-frame clones, some missing. The sample holds hundreds of thousands of clones, 87% seen once. Sequencing was done on a sample of peripheral blood. The receptor source for this set is a woman between 50 and 59 years old with COVID-19, enrolled during active disease.

The chain employs TRBV2 and TRBJ2-3; D may be TRBD2 (5 bases). Germline lookup yields CDR1 SNHLY and CDR2 FYNNEI. There are 11 residues in the CDR3. V lost 8 bases, J lost 3 bases, and 6 bases lay in between. The CDR3 DNA follows: TGTGCCAGCGGGAGTACAGATACGCAGTATTTT. It codes for CASGSTDTQYF.

The V and J genes are TRBV27 and TRBJ1-3; TRBD1 matches at 7 bases. This CDR3 has 14 residues. The germline gives CDR1 MNHEY, CDR2 SMNVEV (reference sequence). The V gene end was trimmed by 5 bases and the J gene end by 2 bases; junction bases not matched to a gene: 3. The CDR3 nucleotides read TGTGCCAGCAGTCTCAGGGGGACTGGAAACACCATATATTTT. This gives the protein CASSLRGTGNTIYF.

The chain has TRBV19 and TRBJ2-3, with TRBD2 matching 7 bases. Germline CDR1 reads LNHDA; CDR2 reads SQIVND (reference sequence). With V trimmed by 7 bases and J by 4 bases, 8 bases remained unmatched. The CDR3 is made up of 14 amino acids. CDR3 protein: CASKSTGGADTQYF. CDR3 nucleotides: TGTGCCAGTAAATCTACGGGAGGAGCAGATACGCAGTATTTT.

The J gene is TRBJ1-5, the V gene TRBV28; 10 bases map to TRBD1. V lost 7 bases to trimming and J lost 7 bases; unmatched junction nucleotides: 10. Germline V gives CDR1 MDHEN, CDR2 SYDVKM. The CDR3 loop spans 15 amino acids. Here the CDR3 reads CASILRDRGLQPQHF. The CDR3 DNA follows: TGTGCCAGCATACTCCGGGACAGGGGACTGCAGCCCCAGCATTTT.

The V call is TRBV7-8, the J call TRBJ2-1; TRBD2 matches 13 bases. In germline, CDR1 is SGHVS, CDR2 FQNEAQ. This CDR3 region has 19 residues. The ends lost 2 bases at V and 9 bases at J; junction bases unmatched: 16. Here the CDR3 reads CASSLSGLAGVTIGFEQFF. In nucleotides, the CDR3 is TGTGCCAGCAGCTTATCCGGACTAGCGGGAGTCACAATTGGTTTTGAGCAGTTCTTC.

This chain connects TRBV5-4 to TRBJ1-1; TRBD1 aligns across 7 bases. This CDR3 has 13 amino acids. Germline V lookup: CDR1 SGHNT, CDR2 YYREEE (reference sequence). Losses at the gene ends were 3 bases for V and 7 bases for J; bases not matched to a gene: 6. The CDR3 here is CASSSGQTLEAFF. In nucleotides, the CDR3 is TGTGCCAGCAGCTCGGGACAGACGCTTGAAGCTTTCTTT.

The chain couples TRBV19 to TRBJ1-3; TRBD1 might be the D (6 bases). V was trimmed by 10 bases and J by 3 bases, leaving 13 bases between them. Germline V lookup: CDR1 LNHDA, CDR2 SQIVND (reference sequence). CDR3 length: 13 residues. CDR3 residues: CATERGYGNTIYF. The DNA of the CDR3 is TGTGCCACCGAGAGGGGGTATGGAAACACCATATATTTT.

The chain recombines TRBV19 with TRBJ2-3, with TRBD2 identical over 14 bases. CDR1 and CDR2 (germline): LNHDA, SQIVND (reference sequence). V lost 3 bases to trimming and J lost 3 bases; unmatched junction nucleotides: 5. CDR3 length: 17 residues. The CDR3 here is CASSMGLAGVWTDTQYF. Here the CDR3 DNA reads TGTGCCAGTAGTATGGGACTAGCGGGAGTTTGGACAGATACGCAGTATTTT.

J is TRBJ1-5 and V is TRBV6-5; no clear D gene. V lost 4 bases, J lost 7 bases, and 11 bases lay in between. The CDR3 is 13 amino acids. Germline CDR1 and CDR2: MNHEY and SVGAGI. CDR3 sequence reads: CASSLGGSQPQHF. As DNA, the CDR3 is TGTGCCAGCAGTTTGGGAGGGAGCCAGCCCCAGCATTTT.

The J gene is TRBJ2-6, the V gene TRBV30; TRBD1 aligns across 7 bases. V shed 2 bases and J 6 bases; nucleotides not matched to a gene: 10. Germline CDR1 and CDR2: GTSNPN and SVGIG (reference sequence). This CDR3 has 16 residues. The CDR3 nucleotides read TGTGCCTGGAGTAGACAGGGCCCTTGGCTGGCCAACGTCCTGACTTTC. Translated: CAWSRQGPWLANVLTF.

The rearrangement links TRBV7-2 to TRBJ2-7; weak D call: TRBD1 (7 bases). With 4 bases removed from V and 7 bases from J, the gap between germline ends came to 32 bases. Germline V gene data show CDR1 as SGHTA and CDR2 as FQGNSA. There are 19 residues in the CDR3. CDR3: CASSSPSSLTRTSGGEQYF. In nucleotides, the CDR3 is TGTGCCAGCAGCTCCCCATCTTCGCTAACCCGGACCTCAGGGGGGGAGCAGTACTTC.

V gene TRBV5-1 combines with J gene TRBJ1-5, with 8 bases that match TRBD1. The CDR3 has 15 amino acids. The junction had 3 bases not matched to a gene; V was cut back by 4 bases and J by 0 bases. Germline values: CDR1 SGHRS, CDR2 YFSETQ. In nucleotides, the CDR3 is TGCGCCAGCAGCCGGACAGGGAATAGCAATCAGCCCCAGCATTTT. This encodes CASSRTGNSNQPQHF.

This chain uses TRBV9 with TRBJ1-1; tentative D call: TRBD1 (6 bases). From germline, CDR1 is SGDLS and CDR2 YYNGEE. This CDR3 has 14 residues. Trimming shortened V by 4 bases and J by 2 bases, and 12 bases separated the two germline ends. As DNA, the CDR3 is TGTGCCAGCAGCCCAGGGGTTTTAAACACTGAAGCTTTCTTT. Protein: CASSPGVLNTEAFF. Based on the CDR3 plus reference TRBV9 and TRBJ1-1, the full variable domain is DSGVTQTPKHLITATGQRVTLRCSPRSGDLSVYWYQQSLDQGLQFLIQYYNGEERAKGNILERFSAQQFPDLHSELNLSSLELGDSALYFCASSPGVLNTEAFFGQGTRLTVV.

This clone came up once. The V and J genes are TRBV11-1 and TRBJ1-5; TRBD1 aligns across 7 bases. The ends lost 4 bases at V and 4 bases at J; junction bases unmatched: 4. This CDR3 region has 14 residues. Germline CDR1 and CDR2: SGHAT and FQDESV (reference sequence). CDR3 in amino acids: CASSSGQENQPQHF. The CDR3 DNA reads TGTGCCAGCAGCTCCGGACAGGAGAATCAGCCCCAGCATTTT.

The chain recombines TRBV6-1 with TRBJ2-4, with D possibly being TRBD2 (5 bases). The CDR3 is 18 residues long. The V end lost 2 bases, the J end lost 1 base, and 18 bases lay between the germline ends. Germline assignment: CDR1 MNHNS and CDR2 SASEGT. In DNA, the CDR3 is TGTGCCAGCAGTGAACTAGGTCAGAGGGCCGCGGCCAAAAACATTCAGTACTTC. Protein: CASSELGQRAAAKNIQYF.

The chain is built from TRBV5-1 and TRBJ2-1, with 9 bases aligning to TRBD2. The CDR3 has 15 amino acids. Trimming at V came to 3 bases and at J to 7 bases, leaving 8 bases not matched to a gene. The germline gives CDR1 SGHRS, CDR2 YFSETQ. DNA for the CDR3: TGCGCCAGCAGCTCCTTAGCGGGAGTCTTGAATGAGCAGTTCTTC. Amino acids: CASSSLAGVLNEQFF. Using reference TRBV5-1 and TRBJ2-1 for the parts outside the CDR3, the full variable domain is KAGVTQTPRYLIKTRGQQVTLSCSPISGHRSVSWYQQTPGQGLQFLFEYFSETQRNKGNFPGRFSGRQFSNSRSEMNVSTLELGDSALYLCASSSLAGVLNEQFFGPGTRLTVL.

The V gene is TRBV10-3, the J gene TRBJ2-7; D may be TRBD2 (5 bases). Trimming shortened V by 0 bases and J by 0 bases, and 9 bases separated the two germline ends. Looked up from germline, CDR1 is ENHRY and CDR2 is SYGVKD. The CDR3 runs to 15 residues. In nucleotides, the CDR3 is TGTGCCATCAGTGAGTCGTACGGGAACTCCTACGAGCAGTACTTC. This sequence encodes CAISESYGNSYEQYF.

The CDR3 here is CASSPQGRRSYNEQFF. CDR3 DNA sequence: TGTGCCAGCAGTCCACAGGGGCGGAGATCCTACAATGAGCAGTTCTTC. The chain couples TRBV6-2 or TRBV6-3 to TRBJ2-1, with TRBD1 matching 7 bases. The CDR3 is made up of 16 amino acids. Germline V gene data show CDR1 as MNHEY and CDR2 as SVGEGT. With 5 bases clipped from V and 1 base from J, the junction kept 8 bases outside the gene matches.

This chain links TRBV5-1 with TRBJ2-1; D remains ambiguous. CDR3 length equals 12 residues. Germline V gene lookup returns CDR1 SGHRS and CDR2 YFSETQ. Trimming cost V 2 bases and J 6 bases, with 6 bases left between them. Written as DNA, the CDR3 is TGCGCCAGCAGCTTTAGTGGCAATGAGCAGTTCTTC. Translation: CASSFSGNEQFF.

This clone showed up just once. The CDR3 DNA sequence: TGCAGCGCCCTACAGAAAAGATACAATGAGCAGTTCTTC. It is translated as CSALQKRYNEQFF. The V call is TRBV29-1, the J call TRBJ2-1; D gene ambiguous. The CDR3 runs to 13 residues. The germline CDR1 and CDR2 sequences are SQVTM and ANQGSEA. V dropped 7 bases and J dropped 4 bases, with 14 bases sitting between them.

The chain couples TRBV4-1 to TRBJ2-7; possibly TRBD1 for D (6 bases). CDR1 and CDR2 (germline): MGHRA, YSYEKL. There are 16 residues in the CDR3. Trimming stripped 3 bases from V and 2 bases from J, with 17 bases between. The CDR3 protein is CASSQTVRDTTYEQYF. CDR3 nucleotide sequence: TGCGCCAGCAGCCAGACCGTTCGGGACACAACCTACGAGCAGTACTTC.

This chain links TRBV7-2 with TRBJ2-7, with 7 bases matching TRBD1. There are 14 residues in the CDR3. V shed 4 bases, J shed 3 bases, and the junction held 6 bases outside the gene matches. Germline V gene sequence: CDR1 SGHTA, CDR2 FQGNSA. CDR3 protein: CASSWGTVNYEQYF. Written as DNA, the CDR3 is TGTGCCAGCAGCTGGGGGACAGTCAACTACGAGCAGTACTTC.

This rearrangement joins TRBV9 to TRBJ2-3, with a possible D match to TRBD2 (6 bases). Germline CDR1 reads SGDLS; CDR2 reads YYNGEE. CDR3 length: 15 residues. V shed 3 bases and J shed 0 bases, with 11 bases lying between them. CDR3 in amino acids: CASSAGGVSTDTQYF. CDR3 DNA: TGTGCCAGCAGCGCAGGAGGGGTAAGCACAGATACGCAGTATTTT.

The chain has TRBV21-1 and TRBJ1-6; the table's D call of TRBD1 was not tested on the DNA. TRBV21-1 is given as a pseudogene. The CDR3 covers 18 residues. This CDR3 is CASSKTRPGQTYNSPLHF. CDR3 nucleotides: TGTGCCAGCAGCAAGACCCGACCGGGACAGACTTATAATTCACCCCTCCACTTT.

This rearrangement joins TRBV9 to TRBJ2-1; D is possibly TRBD1 (6 bases). The CDR3 contains 16 residues. CDR1 and CDR2 (germline): SGDLS, YYNGEE. Deletions cut 4 bases from V and 0 bases from J, with 14 bases between. The CDR3 loop is CASSLQTGRSYNEQFF. CDR3 in DNA: TGTGCCAGCAGCCTACAGACAGGCCGCTCCTACAATGAGCAGTTCTTC.

This clone was recorded a few times. The CDR3 region has the DNA TGTGCCAGCAGGGCCGGACAGGGACACACTGAAGCTTTCTTT. Its translation is CASRAGQGHTEAFF. The chain recombines TRBV2 with TRBJ1-1; 8 nucleotides match TRBD1. CDR1 and CDR2 from the germline V gene are SNHLY and FYNNEI. V dropped 6 bases and J dropped 3; count of bases not matched to a gene: 6. This CDR3 has 14 residues.